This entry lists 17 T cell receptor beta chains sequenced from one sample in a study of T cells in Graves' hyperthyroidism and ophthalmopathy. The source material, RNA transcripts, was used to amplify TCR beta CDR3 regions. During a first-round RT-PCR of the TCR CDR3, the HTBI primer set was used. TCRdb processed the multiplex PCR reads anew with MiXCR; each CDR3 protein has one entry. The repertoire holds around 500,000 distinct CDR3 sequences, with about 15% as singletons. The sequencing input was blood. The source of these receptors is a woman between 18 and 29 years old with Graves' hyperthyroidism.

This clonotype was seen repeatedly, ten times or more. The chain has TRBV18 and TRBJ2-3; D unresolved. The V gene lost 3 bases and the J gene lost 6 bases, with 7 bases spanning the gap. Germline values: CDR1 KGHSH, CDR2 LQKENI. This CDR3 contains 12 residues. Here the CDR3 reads CASSPNRDTQYF. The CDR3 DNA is TGTGCCAGCTCACCTAACCGGGATACGCAGTATTTT. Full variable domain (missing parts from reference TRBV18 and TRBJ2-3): NAGVMQNPRHLVRRRGQEARLRCSPMKGHSHVYWYRQLPEEGLKFMVYLQKENIIDESGMPKERFSAEFPKEGPSILRIQQVVRGDSAAYFCASSPNRDTQYFGPGTRLTVL.

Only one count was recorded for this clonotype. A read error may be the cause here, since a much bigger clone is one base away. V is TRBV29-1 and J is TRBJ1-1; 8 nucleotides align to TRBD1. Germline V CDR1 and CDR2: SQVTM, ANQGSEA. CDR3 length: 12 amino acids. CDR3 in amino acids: CSVAQGGTEAYF. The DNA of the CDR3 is TGCAGCGTCGCACAGGGGGGCACTGAAGCTTACTTT.

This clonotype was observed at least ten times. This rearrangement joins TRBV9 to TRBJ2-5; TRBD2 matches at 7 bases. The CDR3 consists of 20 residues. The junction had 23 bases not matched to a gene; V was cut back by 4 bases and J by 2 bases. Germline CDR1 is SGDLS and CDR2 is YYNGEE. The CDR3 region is CASSHWPWTRGPGPQETQYF. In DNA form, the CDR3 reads TGTGCCAGCAGCCATTGGCCTTGGACTAGAGGACCAGGGCCACAAGAGACCCAGTACTTC.

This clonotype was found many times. The CDR3 DNA reads TGTGCCTGGAGTCAGGGGGGGAACACTGAAGCTTTCTTT. This encodes CAWSQGGNTEAFF. The rearrangement links TRBV30 to TRBJ1-1; 7 bases map to TRBD1. Germline values: CDR1 GTSNPN, CDR2 SVGIG (reference sequence). The junction had 1 base not matched to a gene; V was cut back by 2 bases and J by 1 base. This CDR3 is built from 13 residues. Full variable domain (outside the CDR3, taken from reference TRBV30 and TRBJ1-1): SQTIHQWPATLVQPVGSPLSLECTVEGTSNPNLYWYRQAAGRGLQLLFYSVGIGQISSEVPQNLSASRPQDRQFILSSKKLLLSDSGFYLCAWSQGGNTEAFFGQGTRLTVV.

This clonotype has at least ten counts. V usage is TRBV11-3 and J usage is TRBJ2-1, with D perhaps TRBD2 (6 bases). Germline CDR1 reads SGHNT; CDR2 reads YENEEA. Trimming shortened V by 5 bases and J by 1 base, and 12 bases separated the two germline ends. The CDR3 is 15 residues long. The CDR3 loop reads CASSVFRESYNEQFF. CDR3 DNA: TGTGCCAGCAGCGTCTTTCGGGAGTCCTACAATGAGCAGTTCTTC.

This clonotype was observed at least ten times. The CDR3 loop reads CASATGTSGSHEQFF. CDR3 coding DNA: TGTGCTAGTGCCACCGGGACTAGCGGGAGTCATGAGCAGTTCTTC. This chain joins TRBV12-5 and TRBJ2-1, with TRBD2 matching over 14 bases. The germline V gene encodes CDR1 LGHNT and CDR2 FRNRAP. CDR3 length: 15 amino acids. V shed 7 bases, J shed 8 bases, and the junction held 7 bases outside the gene matches. The variable domain in full, with the rest retrieved from reference TRBV12-5 and TRBJ2-1, is DARVTQTPRHKVTEMGQEVTMRCQPILGHNTVFWYRQTMMQGLELLAYFRNRAPLDDSGMPKDRFSAEMPDATLATLKIQPSEPRDSAVYFCASATGTSGSHEQFFGPGTRLTVL.

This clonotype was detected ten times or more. CDR3 protein: CASSREAGKAKNIQYF. The CDR3 nucleotides read TGTGCCAGCAGCCGCGAGGCCGGGAAAGCCAAAAACATTCAGTACTTC. This chain joins TRBV12-3 or TRBV12-4 and TRBJ2-4; tentatively, D is TRBD2 (5 bases). V was pared by 6 bases and J by 0 bases, with 15 bases between. The CDR3 runs 16 residues.

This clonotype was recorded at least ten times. Written as DNA, the CDR3 is TGTGCCAGTAGTATAGGCCCAGGTCGAACCGAGCAGTACTTC. Translation: CASSIGPGRTEQYF. The chain links TRBV19 to TRBJ2-7; D unresolved. The CDR3 contains 14 residues. The V end lost 1 base, the J end lost 6 bases, and 13 bases lay between the germline ends. Germline CDR1 is LNHDA and CDR2 is SQIVND (reference sequence).

The CDR3 region has the DNA TGCGCCAGCAGCTTGGGGGGGGGGGCTAGCGGATACTACGAGCAGTACGTC. Translating it yields CASSLGGGASGYYEQYV. The chain couples TRBV5-1 to TRBJ2-7, with a possible D match to TRBD2 (7 bases). In germline, CDR1 is SGHRS, CDR2 YFSETQ. Trimming took 0 bases from V and 3 from J, leaving 19 bases between them. The CDR3 is made up of 17 amino acids.

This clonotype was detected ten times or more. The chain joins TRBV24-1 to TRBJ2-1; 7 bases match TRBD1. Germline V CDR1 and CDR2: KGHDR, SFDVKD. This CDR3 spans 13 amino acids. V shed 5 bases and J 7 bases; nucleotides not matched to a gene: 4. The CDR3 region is CATSVRGRNEQFF. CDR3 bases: TGTGCCACCAGTGTGAGGGGGCGAAATGAGCAGTTCTTC.

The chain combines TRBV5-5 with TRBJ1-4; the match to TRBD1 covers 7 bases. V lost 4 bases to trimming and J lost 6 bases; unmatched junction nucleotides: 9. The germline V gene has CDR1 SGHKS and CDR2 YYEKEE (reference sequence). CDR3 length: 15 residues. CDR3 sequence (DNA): TGTGCCAGCAGCAGCGAGCCCGGGACAGATGAAAAACTGTTTTTT. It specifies CASSSEPGTDEKLFF.

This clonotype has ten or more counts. The CDR3 sequence is CSARGGASYEQYF. The CDR3 region has the DNA TGCAGTGCCCGGGGGGGAGCTTCCTACGAGCAGTACTTC. This chain connects TRBV20-1 to TRBJ2-7; 8 positions match TRBD2. The germline V gene encodes CDR1 DFQATT and CDR2 SNEGSKA (reference sequence). This CDR3 has 13 residues. The V gene end was trimmed by 6 bases and the J gene end by 1 base; junction bases not matched to a gene: 5.

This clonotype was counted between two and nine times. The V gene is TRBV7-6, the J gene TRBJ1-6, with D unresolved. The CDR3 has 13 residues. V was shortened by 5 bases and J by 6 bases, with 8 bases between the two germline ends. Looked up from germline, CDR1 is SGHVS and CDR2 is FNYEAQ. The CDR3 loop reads CASSLSPNSPLHF. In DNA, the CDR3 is TGTGCCAGCAGCCTCAGCCCTAATTCACCCCTCCACTTT.

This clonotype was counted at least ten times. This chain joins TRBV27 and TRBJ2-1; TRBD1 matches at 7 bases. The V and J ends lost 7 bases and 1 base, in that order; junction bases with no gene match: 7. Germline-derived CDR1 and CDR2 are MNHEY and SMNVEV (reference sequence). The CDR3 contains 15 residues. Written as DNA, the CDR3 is TGTGCCAGCATGATCGGGACAGATTCCTACAATGAGCAGTTCTTC. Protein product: CASMIGTDSYNEQFF.

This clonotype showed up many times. The CDR3 region is CSVEEPYREAGELFF. The DNA of the CDR3 is TGCAGCGTTGAAGAGCCCTACAGGGAGGCCGGGGAGCTGTTTTTT. This chain joins TRBV29-1 and TRBJ2-2; D is tentatively TRBD1 or TRBD2 (6 bases each). Trimming stripped 0 bases from V and 6 bases from J, with 14 bases between. Germline loops: CDR1 SQVTM, CDR2 ANQGSEA. The CDR3 runs 15 residues.

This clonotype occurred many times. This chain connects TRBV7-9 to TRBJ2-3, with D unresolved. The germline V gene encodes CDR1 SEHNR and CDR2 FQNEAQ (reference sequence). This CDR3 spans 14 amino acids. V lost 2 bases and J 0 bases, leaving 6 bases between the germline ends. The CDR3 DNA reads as TGTGCCAGCAGCTTAACTGATAGCACAGATACGCAGTATTTT. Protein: CASSLTDSTDTQYF. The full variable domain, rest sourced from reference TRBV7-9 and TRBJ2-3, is DTGVSQNPRHKITKRGQNVTFRCDPISEHNRLYWYRQTLGQGPEFLTYFQNEAQLEKSRLLSDRFSAERPKGSFSTLEIQRTEQGDSAMYLCASSLTDSTDTQYFGPGTRLTVL.

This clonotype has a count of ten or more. This CDR3 is CASSDSGRGDEQFF. The CDR3 DNA follows: TGTGCCAGCAGCGATAGCGGGAGAGGCGATGAGCAGTTCTTC. This chain links TRBV9 with TRBJ2-1; 9 positions agree with TRBD2. Germline V gene sequence: CDR1 SGDLS, CDR2 YYNGEE. The CDR3 spans 14 residues. The trim removed 3 bases at V and 8 bases at J, leaving 6 bases unmatched.